The clone carrying this T cell receptor beta chain was recorded a few times. Its antigen is still unknown. The protocol was immunoSEQ multiplex PCR, while the TCRdb copy is restricted to in-frame clones and leaves out a portion. The table lists some 38,000 clones, approximately 90% of them singletons. The data derive from a study of lymphopenia after photon versus proton radiotherapy. The study's findings and limits: Post-nadir diversity loss with photons came from oligoclonal expansion, particularly CD8+ Temra cells.

CDR3 length equals 13 residues. Germline V CDR1 and CDR2: MDHEN, SYDVKM. The junction had 8 bases not matched to a gene; V was cut back by 11 bases and J by 3 bases. Specimen: peripheral blood, collected from a patient treated with photon-based radiotherapy. The genes are TRBV28 and TRBJ1-2; 8 nucleotides align to TRBD1. The sequence was collected from a man aged 55-75 years with cholangiocarcinoma. The CDR3 DNA reads TGTGCCGGAGGGACAGGAACCTACTATGGCTACACCTTC. Translation gives CAGGTGTYYGYTF.